This is a list of T cell receptor beta chains from one sample in a study of early T cells in non-severe SARS-CoV-2 infection. Using its own MiXCR run on the 5' RACE reads, TCRdb lists one record per CDR3 protein. Of tens of thousands of distinct CDR3 sequences detected, over 8% appear once; the ten largest clones hold around 5.3%. The specimen comprised whole blood, sampled at baseline. All receptors derive from an adult who was a healthcare worker with PCR-confirmed SARS-CoV-2 infection or an uninfected control (not recorded which). The CDR3 runs from the conserved cysteine through the conserved F or W. A D gene is named only where the DNA matches it firmly. Size is omitted from some rows. Given values are once, few, many or a class for expanded clones.

D: TRBD1
J: TRBJ1-1
V: TRBV14
size: .
DNA: TGTGCCAGCAGCCAAGGGACAGGGGCTGAAGCTTTCTTT
CDR3: CASSQGTGAEAFF

D: .
J: TRBJ1-2
V: TRBV6-2/TRBV6-3
size: .
DNA: TGTGCCAGCAGTTACTCGAGAGAGAATGGCTACACCTTC
CDR3: CASSYSRENGYTF

D: TRBD2
J: TRBJ2-7
V: TRBV7-9
size: few
DNA: TGTGCCAGCAGCTTAGGCGGGGGGACTGAACCCTACGAGCAGTACTTC
CDR3: CASSLGGGTEPYEQYF

D: .
J: TRBJ2-2
V: TRBV2
size: .
DNA: TGTGCCAGCAGTGACCCCGGGGAGCTGTTTTTT
CDR3: CASSDPGELFF

D: .
J: TRBJ1-1
V: TRBV20-1
size: many
DNA: TGCAGTGCTCACAGGGTCCCTGAAGCTTTCTTT
CDR3: CSAHRVPEAFF

D: TRBD2
J: TRBJ2-3
V: TRBV6-5
size: .
DNA: TGTGCCAGCAGTCGTTGGGTGGGACTAGGTGGGGCAGATACGCAGTATTTT
CDR3: CASSRWVGLGGADTQYF

D: .
J: TRBJ2-7
V: TRBV10-1
size: .
DNA: TGCGCCAGCAGTGAGGGGGGCGCGCCCTACGAGCAGTACTTC
CDR3: CASSEGGAPYEQYF

D: .
J: TRBJ2-5
V: TRBV7-9
size: many
DNA: TGTGCCAGCAGCATTGTGGAGACCCAGTACTTC
CDR3: CASSIVETQYF

D: .
J: TRBJ2-3
V: TRBV9
size: .
DNA: TGTGCCAGCAGCGAGCCTAGCTTCGATACGCAGTATTTT
CDR3: CASSEPSFDTQYF

D: .
J: TRBJ1-2
V: TRBV7-9
size: many
DNA: TGTGCCAGCACTATGGGCGGATCTAACTATGGCTACACCTTC
CDR3: CASTMGGSNYGYTF

D: TRBD1
J: TRBJ2-1
V: TRBV28
size: many
DNA: TGTGCCAGCAGTCCTACCGGGACAGGGATCAATGAGCAGTTCTTC
CDR3: CASSPTGTGINEQFF

D: .
J: TRBJ1-1
V: TRBV7-2
size: .
DNA: TGTGCCAGCAGCCCAATCCCGGGACGGAGTGAAGCTTTCTTT
CDR3: CASSPIPGRSEAFF

D: .
J: TRBJ2-5
V: TRBV7-3
size: many
DNA: TGTGCCAGCAGCTTCAACGCCAAAGAGACCCAGTACTTC
CDR3: CASSFNAKETQYF

D: .
J: TRBJ1-1
V: TRBV30
size: few
DNA: TGTGCCTGGAGTGTACCAGAGCTGGACACTGAAGCTTTCTTT
CDR3: CAWSVPELDTEAFF

D: .
J: TRBJ2-1
V: TRBV12-3/TRBV12-4
size: .
DNA: TGTGCCAGCAGTTTCTTGCGGGCAAACAATGAGCAGTTCTTC
CDR3: CASSFLRANNEQFF

D: .
J: TRBJ2-7
V: TRBV2
size: many
DNA: TGTGCCAGCAATAGCAGAAGCTACGCCCTCGAGCAGTACTTC
CDR3: CASNSRSYALEQYF

D: .
J: TRBJ1-2
V: TRBV7-9
size: many
DNA: TGTGCCAGCAGCTTTACAGTATATGGCTACACCTTC
CDR3: CASSFTVYGYTF

D: .
J: TRBJ2-2
V: TRBV28
size: few
DNA: TGTGCCAGCAGTTTACCCTCGCGGTTTGACACCACCGGGGAGCTGTTTTTT
CDR3: CASSLPSRFDTTGELFF

D: TRBD1
J: TRBJ1-5
V: TRBV19
size: few
DNA: TGTGCCAGTAGTCCTGGACAGGGGACCCCTCCCCAGCATTTT
CDR3: CASSPGQGTPPQHF